Listed here is a single TCR beta chain. Its target is unknown. Profiled with immunoSEQ multiplex PCR; TCRdb holds only in-frame clones, not every one. The table lists tens of thousands of clones, around 82% of them singletons. The time point is: week 35, safety follow-up. Topical imiquimod was applied with each vaccine dose, which held 300 ug of mutant IDH1 20-mer peptide. Scheduled for weeks 1, 3, 5, 7, 11, 15, 19 and 23, eight vaccinations were given to patients. The donors had new WHO grade 3 or 4 astrocytomas; these were IDH1-mutant and ATRX-lost. The record originates from a study of a mutant IDH1 vaccine in newly diagnosed glioma. Study-level background: Males made up about 60% and females approximately 38% of treated patients, whose mean age was roughly 40 years. Week 35 brought visit V12, which was followed by visit V13 at week 47.

The CDR3 contains 14 residues. V trimming: 0 bases; J trimming: 5 bases; junction bases outside the gene matches: 1. The chain has TRBV5-3 and TRBJ1-5, with 8 nucleotides matching TRBD1. TRBV5-3 is an open reading frame, and its role is uncertain. This specimen was PBMCs, taken from a glioma patient whose treatment included an IDH1 peptide vaccine. This sequence was found in a man between 18 and 29 years old with glioma. For the CDR3, the DNA is TGTGCCAGAAGCTTGGGCAGGGGGCATCAGCCCCAGCATTTT. Protein product: CARSLGRGHQPQHF.